This T cell receptor beta chain was profiled in a study of OX40 agonist ivuxolimab in advanced cancers. The overall study: Those enrolled were about 80% male, with a mean age of about 60 years and ages from about 20 to 79. Partial responses were seen in three patients, one with hepatocellular carcinoma and two with cutaneous melanoma.

The CDR3 covers 15 residues. V lost 4 bases to trimming and J lost 4 bases, with 16 bases between them. Germline CDR1 reads SGDLS; CDR2 reads YYNGEE. This clone has ten or more counts. Method: immunoSEQ multiplex PCR; TCRdb's copy keeps in-frame clones and lacks some. The sample gives roughly 42,000 clones, around 85% of which show up once; about 15% is in the top ten. The specimen comprised CD4+ or CD8+ T cells sorted from blood, sampled in a trial of the OX40 agonist ivuxolimab. V gene TRBV9 combines with J gene TRBJ2-3; D is possibly TRBD2 (5 bases). This clonotype originated in an adult with an advanced solid tumor such as melanoma, head and neck, liver or kidney cancer. The CDR3 reads CASSPQRTGADTQYF. As DNA, the CDR3 is TGTGCCAGCAGCCCACAAAGGACCGGGGCAGATACGCAGTATTTT.